A selection of T cell receptor beta chains follows, all from one sample in a study of blood T cell repertoires in COVID-19. Sequenced by immunoSEQ multiplex PCR; TCRdb stores in-frame clones only, minus some. In the table there are some 200,000 clones, roughly 90% of which are singletons. Sequencing was carried out using PBMCs or T cells enriched from blood (not recorded which). These receptors came from a man aged 18 to 30 with acute COVID-19. The CDR3 runs from the conserved cysteine through the conserved F or W. The order of the fields is V gene, J gene, D gene, clone size, CDR3 protein, CDR3 DNA. D genes are given only for firm matches. Clone size appears in some rows only: once, few, many, or a class for an expanded clone.

v_gene: TRBV19
j_gene: TRBJ2-6
d_gene: .
abundance: .
CDR3aa: CASRSLSGANVLTF
CDR3nt: TGTGCCAGTCGTAGTCTCTCTGGGGCCAACGTCCTGACTTTC

v_gene: TRBV6-5
j_gene: TRBJ2-7
d_gene: .
abundance: .
CDR3aa: CASSYGAWGEQYF
CDR3nt: TGTGCCAGCAGTTACGGGGCTTGGGGCGAGCAGTACTTC

v_gene: TRBV24-1
j_gene: TRBJ2-2
d_gene: TRBD1
abundance: .
CDR3aa: CATSDLLVGFGTGNNTGELFF
CDR3nt: TGTGCCACCAGTGATTTGCTGGTGGGGTTCGGGACAGGGAATAACACCGGGGAGCTGTTTTTT

v_gene: TRBV5-8
j_gene: TRBJ2-7
d_gene: TRBD1
abundance: .
CDR3aa: CASSSPGQGRNEQYF
CDR3nt: TGTGCCAGCAGCTCGCCCGGACAGGGGCGAAACGAGCAGTACTTC

v_gene: TRBV18
j_gene: TRBJ1-2
d_gene: .
abundance: .
CDR3aa: CASSPPYRADGYTF
CDR3nt: TGTGCCAGCTCACCACCCTACAGGGCAGATGGCTACACCTTC

v_gene: TRBV28
j_gene: TRBJ2-7
d_gene: TRBD1
abundance: .
CDR3aa: CASRPRTGGSSYEQYF
CDR3nt: TGTGCCAGCAGGCCCAGGACAGGGGGCAGCTCCTACGAGCAGTACTTC

v_gene: TRBV7-9
j_gene: TRBJ2-7
d_gene: .
abundance: once
CDR3aa: CASSQGGTYEQYF
CDR3nt: TGTGCCAGCAGTCAGGGGGGAACCTACGAGCAGTACTTC

v_gene: TRBV6-5
j_gene: TRBJ2-1
d_gene: .
abundance: .
CDR3aa: CASSSHIYNEQFF
CDR3nt: TGTGCCAGCAGTTCGCACATCTACAATGAGCAGTTCTTC

v_gene: TRBV28
j_gene: TRBJ2-3
d_gene: .
abundance: .
CDR3aa: CASRPIQGPDTQYF
CDR3nt: TGTGCCAGCAGACCAATACAGGGCCCAGATACGCAGTATTTT

v_gene: TRBV28
j_gene: TRBJ2-3
d_gene: .
abundance: .
CDR3aa: CASSLSTTDTQYF
CDR3nt: TGTGCCAGCAGTTTGTCCACTACAGATACGCAGTATTTT

v_gene: TRBV5-1
j_gene: TRBJ2-7
d_gene: .
abundance: .
CDR3aa: CASSLGRSGEQYF
CDR3nt: TGCGCCAGCAGCTTGGGTCGGTCGGGCGAGCAGTACTTC

v_gene: TRBV29-1
j_gene: TRBJ1-2
d_gene: .
abundance: .
CDR3aa: CTLWGEGGYTF
CDR3nt: TGCACCCTGTGGGGAGAAGGGGGCTACACCTTC

v_gene: TRBV25-1
j_gene: TRBJ2-7
d_gene: TRBD2
abundance: .
CDR3aa: CASSEAQGLAGESYEQYF
CDR3nt: TGTGCCAGCAGTGAAGCGCAGGGCTTAGCGGGGGAGTCCTACGAGCAGTACTTC

v_gene: TRBV7-3
j_gene: TRBJ1-1
d_gene: .
abundance: .
CDR3aa: CASSLTGGHTEAFF
CDR3nt: TGTGCCAGCAGCTTAACAGGGGGTCACACTGAAGCTTTCTTT

v_gene: TRBV28
j_gene: TRBJ1-4
d_gene: .
abundance: .
CDR3aa: CASITGGEGNEKLFF
CDR3nt: TGTGCCAGCATTACGGGGGGAGAGGGTAATGAAAAACTGTTTTTT

v_gene: TRBV7-2
j_gene: TRBJ1-2
d_gene: .
abundance: .
CDR3aa: CASSLWGLEGGYTF
CDR3nt: TGTGCCAGCAGCCTCTGGGGGCTTGAGGGCGGCTACACCTTC

v_gene: TRBV30
j_gene: TRBJ1-1
d_gene: .
abundance: .
CDR3aa: CAWSPLGREAFF
CDR3nt: TGTGCCTGGAGTCCCCTGGGGAGAGAAGCTTTCTTT

v_gene: TRBV2
j_gene: TRBJ2-3
d_gene: .
abundance: .
CDR3aa: CASSPTTDTQYF
CDR3nt: TGTGCCAGCAGTCCTACCACAGATACGCAGTATTTT

v_gene: TRBV5-1
j_gene: TRBJ2-7
d_gene: TRBD2
abundance: .
CDR3aa: CASSPGRAGPYEQYF
CDR3nt: TGCGCCAGCAGCCCAGGGCGAGCGGGACCCTACGAGCAGTACTTC

v_gene: TRBV4-1
j_gene: TRBJ1-6
d_gene: TRBD1
abundance: .
CDR3aa: CASSQEPTGDNSPLHF
CDR3nt: TGCGCCAGCAGCCAAGAACCTACAGGGGATAATTCACCCCTCCACTTT

v_gene: TRBV4-3
j_gene: TRBJ2-3
d_gene: .
abundance: .
CDR3aa: CASSQREDSSTDTQYF
CDR3nt: TGCGCCAGCAGCCAAAGAGAGGACAGTAGCACAGATACGCAGTATTTT

v_gene: TRBV18
j_gene: TRBJ1-2
d_gene: .
abundance: .
CDR3aa: CASSSSEGGYTF
CDR3nt: TGTGCCAGCTCATCTAGCGAGGGCGGCTACACCTTC

v_gene: TRBV28
j_gene: TRBJ1-2
d_gene: TRBD1
abundance: .
CDR3aa: CASSPKTGLANYGYTF
CDR3nt: TGTGCCAGCAGTCCGAAGACAGGGCTAGCTAACTATGGCTACACCTTC

v_gene: TRBV28
j_gene: TRBJ2-7
d_gene: TRBD1
abundance: .
CDR3aa: CASSWGQGGTYEQYF
CDR3nt: TGTGCCAGCAGTTGGGGACAGGGAGGGACCTACGAGCAGTACTTC

v_gene: TRBV28
j_gene: TRBJ2-1
d_gene: TRBD2
abundance: .
CDR3aa: CASSSPRGASGIYNEQFF
CDR3nt: TGTGCCAGCAGTTCCCCGCGGGGGGCTAGCGGGATCTACAATGAGCAGTTCTTC

v_gene: TRBV7-9
j_gene: TRBJ2-1
d_gene: .
abundance: few
CDR3aa: CASSPRDSYNEQFF
CDR3nt: TGTGCCAGCAGCCCCCGGGATTCTTACAATGAGCAGTTCTTC

v_gene: TRBV9
j_gene: TRBJ2-3
d_gene: TRBD2
abundance: .
CDR3aa: CASSSRPGLAGTDTQYF
CDR3nt: TGTGCCAGCAGCTCTAGGCCCGGACTAGCGGGCACAGATACGCAGTATTTT

v_gene: TRBV27
j_gene: TRBJ2-2
d_gene: .
abundance: .
CDR3aa: CASSLGGDYTGELFF
CDR3nt: TGTGCCAGCAGTTTAGGAGGGGATTACACCGGGGAGCTGTTTTTT

v_gene: TRBV14
j_gene: TRBJ2-3
d_gene: .
abundance: .
CDR3aa: CASSQADTQYF
CDR3nt: TGTGCCAGCAGCCAAGCTGATACGCAGTATTTT

v_gene: TRBV19
j_gene: TRBJ1-2
d_gene: TRBD1
abundance: .
CDR3aa: CASSIWITGGDGYTF
CDR3nt: TGTGCCAGTAGTATCTGGATAACAGGGGGAGATGGCTACACCTTC

v_gene: TRBV25-1
j_gene: TRBJ2-7
d_gene: TRBD2
abundance: .
CDR3aa: CASSGPLAGGPYEQYF
CDR3nt: TGTGCCAGCAGTGGCCCCCTGGCGGGAGGCCCCTACGAGCAGTACTTC

v_gene: TRBV4-1
j_gene: TRBJ2-7
d_gene: TRBD2
abundance: .
CDR3aa: CASSQDQYSGPSYEQYF
CDR3nt: TGCGCCAGCAGCCAAGATCAGTATAGCGGGCCGTCCTACGAGCAGTACTTC

v_gene: TRBV28
j_gene: TRBJ1-3
d_gene: .
abundance: .
CDR3aa: CASTPPAGNTIYF
CDR3nt: TGTGCCAGCACCCCCCCCGCCGGGAACACCATATATTTT

v_gene: TRBV5-8
j_gene: TRBJ2-1
d_gene: TRBD2
abundance: .
CDR3aa: CASSLAGLGNNEQFF
CDR3nt: TGTGCCAGCAGCTTGGCGGGACTAGGAAACAATGAGCAGTTCTTC

v_gene: TRBV2
j_gene: TRBJ2-1
d_gene: TRBD1
abundance: .
CDR3aa: CASREGQGAYNEQFF
CDR3nt: TGTGCCAGCAGAGAAGGACAGGGTGCCTACAATGAGCAGTTCTTC

v_gene: TRBV5-3
j_gene: TRBJ2-3
d_gene: TRBD1
abundance: .
CDR3aa: CARSQRAGGYTDTQYF
CDR3nt: TGTGCCAGAAGCCAGAGGGCAGGGGGTTACACAGATACGCAGTATTTT

v_gene: TRBV5-3
j_gene: TRBJ1-2
d_gene: TRBD1
abundance: .
CDR3aa: CARKGYRGNVYGYTF
CDR3nt: TGTGCCAGAAAGGGGTACAGGGGGAATGTCTATGGCTACACCTTC

v_gene: TRBV4-1
j_gene: TRBJ2-3
d_gene: TRBD2
abundance: .
CDR3aa: CASRSASGATDTQYF
CDR3nt: TGCGCCAGCAGAAGCGCTAGCGGAGCGACAGATACGCAGTATTTT

v_gene: TRBV27
j_gene: TRBJ2-7
d_gene: TRBD1
abundance: .
CDR3aa: CASSLLGNRGQYYSEQYF
CDR3nt: TGTGCCAGCAGTTTACTAGGTAACAGGGGTCAGTACTACTCCGAGCAGTACTTC

v_gene: TRBV9
j_gene: TRBJ2-1
d_gene: TRBD2
abundance: .
CDR3aa: CASSVDSGSSRYNEQFF
CDR3nt: TGTGCCAGCAGCGTAGATAGCGGGTCTAGCCGATACAATGAGCAGTTCTTC

v_gene: TRBV27
j_gene: TRBJ2-2
d_gene: .
abundance: .
CDR3aa: CASSPRRAGELFF
CDR3nt: TGTGCCAGCAGCCCGCGGAGAGCCGGGGAGCTGTTTTTT

v_gene: TRBV2
j_gene: TRBJ2-2
d_gene: .
abundance: .
CDR3aa: CASRATQNTGELFF
CDR3nt: TGTGCCAGCAGAGCCACTCAGAACACCGGGGAGCTGTTTTTT

v_gene: TRBV4-1
j_gene: TRBJ2-3
d_gene: .
abundance: few
CDR3aa: CASSQAGTQYF
CDR3nt: TGCGCCAGCAGCCAAGCCGGTACGCAGTATTTT

v_gene: TRBV6-6
j_gene: TRBJ2-7
d_gene: .
abundance: .
CDR3aa: CASSYSAGDEQYF
CDR3nt: TGTGCCAGCAGTTACTCTGCAGGGGACGAGCAGTACTTC

v_gene: TRBV9
j_gene: TRBJ1-2
d_gene: .
abundance: .
CDR3aa: CASSRGLEQLDYGYTF
CDR3nt: TGTGCCAGCAGCCGGGGATTGGAACAGTTAGACTATGGCTACACCTTC

v_gene: TRBV10-3
j_gene: TRBJ2-3
d_gene: TRBD2
abundance: .
CDR3aa: CAIRDPGLAKTSTDTQYF
CDR3nt: TGTGCCATCAGGGACCCGGGACTAGCGAAAACAAGCACAGATACGCAGTATTTT

v_gene: TRBV12-3/TRBV12-4
j_gene: TRBJ1-6
d_gene: .
abundance: .
CDR3aa: CASTRSGPLHF
CDR3nt: TGTGCCAGCACCCGTTCGGGTCCCCTCCACTTT

v_gene: TRBV2
j_gene: TRBJ1-2
d_gene: TRBD1
abundance: .
CDR3aa: CASSSGTGGHGYTF
CDR3nt: TGTGCCAGCAGTTCTGGGACAGGGGGGCATGGCTACACCTTC